This T cell receptor beta chain was sequenced for a study of metastatic and nonmetastatic thyroid tumors. TCRdb re-called clones from the PCR reads using MiXCR. This repertoire shows tens of thousands of clones, around 16% found once; its top ten account for approximately 9.9%. The entire patient cohort was treatment-naive prior to thyroid surgery. CDR1 and CDR2 (germline): SGHTA, FQGNSA. V trimming: 5 bases; J trimming: 3 bases; junction bases outside the gene matches: 8. This CDR3 comprises 15 residues. This clone was counted at least ten times. Sample: tumor tissue. V and J are TRBV7-2 and TRBJ1-2; 8 nucleotides align to TRBD1. This sequence originates from a female donor with papillary thyroid cancer or a benign thyroid nodule (not recorded which). Some clones in this sample may be carry-over from other donors' samples. The DNA for the CDR3 is TGTGCCAGCAGCCTCGGACAGGGTTTACACTATGGCTACACCTTC. This translates into CASSLGQGLHYGYTF.